Following are 27 T cell receptor beta chains from one sample sequenced in a study of cytomegalovirus exposure and HLA in healthy donors. Use of 60 Vbeta and 13 Jbeta primers characterized the PCR. Assay: immunoSEQ multiplex PCR; the TCRdb copy retains only in-frame clones and omits some. The sample yields some 140,000 clones, 65% to 80% seen once. Sequenced: PBMCs. The receptors derive from a man aged 35 to 55 in good health and CMV-seronegative.

The chain employs TRBV4-2 and TRBJ2-3; D possibly corresponds to TRBD1 (6 bases). CDR3 length equals 17 residues. Germline values: CDR1 LGHNA, CDR2 YNFKEQ. Between the trimmed V and J ends, which lost 3 bases and 2 bases, there was a span of 18 bases. As DNA, the CDR3 is TGTGCCAGCAGCCAGGGGGCTTGGGGGAGTAACACAGATACGCAGTATTTT. Translation gives CASSQGAWGSNTDTQYF.

The chain has TRBV6-5 and TRBJ2-3; 8 bases are shared with TRBD1. V lost 6 bases to trimming and J lost 2 bases; unmatched junction nucleotides: 4. Germline V gene lookup returns CDR1 MNHEY and CDR2 SVGAGI. The CDR3 is 14 residues long. The CDR3 here is CASSRQGLTDTQYF. DNA for the CDR3: TGTGCCAGCAGCCGACAGGGGCTCACAGATACGCAGTATTTT.

The rearrangement joins TRBV6-5 to TRBJ1-1; 8 nucleotides align to TRBD1. There are 15 residues in the CDR3. Germline-derived CDR1 and CDR2 are MNHEY and SVGAGI. V was clipped by 5 bases and J by 1 base; unmatched bases: 6. The CDR3 spells CASSPGRGPNTEAFF. Here the CDR3 DNA reads TGTGCCAGCAGTCCCGGCAGGGGGCCGAACACTGAAGCTTTCTTT.

The chain links TRBV4-2 to TRBJ2-7, with a tentative D call TRBD1 (5 bases). Between the trimmed V and J ends, which lost 3 bases and 6 bases, there was a span of 24 bases. CDR1 and CDR2 (germline): LGHNA, YNFKEQ. The CDR3 covers 17 residues. The CDR3 DNA reads as TGTGCCAGCAGCCAGGGGCTCTGGGTGGGCTCATGGGGCGAGCAGTACTTC. Translating it yields CASSQGLWVGSWGEQYF.

This sequence joins TRBV2 and TRBJ2-5; 12 bases align to TRBD2. The CDR3 covers 18 residues. Germline V gene sequence: CDR1 SNHLY, CDR2 FYNNEI. V shed 2 bases, J shed 6 bases, and the junction held 13 bases outside the gene matches. The DNA of the CDR3 is TGTGCCAGCAGTGAATGGACTAGCGGGGCAGGCCGTTTGAAGACCCAGTACTTC. This encodes CASSEWTSGAGRLKTQYF.

This chain connects TRBV7-9 to TRBJ2-7; TRBD1 matches 9 bases. The CDR3 covers 16 residues. Germline CDR1 reads SEHNR; CDR2 reads FQNEAQ (reference sequence). The V gene end was trimmed by 5 bases and the J gene end by 1 base; junction bases not matched to a gene: 9. The CDR3 sequence: CASSQQTGGASYEQYF. In DNA, the CDR3 is TGTGCCAGCAGCCAACAAACAGGGGGCGCTTCCTACGAGCAGTACTTC.

Here the CDR3 DNA reads TGTGCCAGCAGTTTACGTCCTGGGACAGACGCCAACACTGAAGCTTTCTTT. It yields the protein CASSLRPGTDANTEAFF. V and J are TRBV28 and TRBJ1-1; 7 bases are shared with TRBD1. Germline V gene lookup returns CDR1 MDHEN and CDR2 SYDVKM. J was trimmed by 2 bases and V by 2 bases; bases with no gene match: 11. This CDR3 has 17 amino acids.

The chain links TRBV29-1 to TRBJ2-5, with 7 positions matching TRBD2. Germline V lookup: CDR1 SQVTM, CDR2 ANQGSEA. This CDR3 region has 14 residues. After removal of 5 bases from V and 5 bases from J, the junction contained 11 bases not matched to a gene. Here the CDR3 reads CSVSRDYQLETQYF. The CDR3 DNA reads TGCAGCGTTTCTCGGGACTACCAACTGGAGACCCAGTACTTC.

This clone was detected only a few times. The V gene is TRBV4-1, the J gene TRBJ2-1; D is perhaps TRBD1 (6 bases). CDR3 length: 13 residues. V was trimmed by 2 bases and J by 4 bases, leaving 6 bases between them. Germline V gives CDR1 MGHRA, CDR2 YSYEKL. This CDR3 is CASSQTGYNEQFF. Here the CDR3 DNA reads TGCGCCAGCAGCCAAACAGGGTACAATGAGCAGTTCTTC.

CDR3 nucleotides: TGCGCCAGCCGGGACAGGGGGCAGTTTCCCTATAATTCACCCCTCCACTTT. Its translation is CASRDRGQFPYNSPLHF. The genes are TRBV10-2 and TRBJ1-6; the match to TRBD1 covers 12 bases. The ends lost 8 bases at V and 2 bases at J; junction bases unmatched: 7. This CDR3 is 17 amino acids long. Germline CDR1 is WSHSY and CDR2 is SAAADI.

This clone was detected a few times. This chain connects TRBV5-1 to TRBJ2-3, with D maybe TRBD1 (6 bases). This CDR3 region has 16 residues. V was cut by 4 bases and J by 0 bases, with 15 bases left in between. The germline V gene encodes CDR1 SGHRS and CDR2 YFSETQ. CDR3 DNA: TGCGCCAGCAGCACAGGGACACTCACCAGCACAGATACGCAGTATTTT. As protein: CASSTGTLTSTDTQYF.

The chain joins TRBV6-5 to TRBJ2-2; 12 bases are shared with TRBD2. This CDR3 is 15 amino acids long. CDR1 MNHEY and CDR2 SVGAGI come from the germline V gene. V lost 6 bases and J lost 4; bases outside the gene matches: 3. DNA for the CDR3: TGTGCCAGCAGCCGACTAGCGGGAGTCACCGGGGAGCTGTTTTTT. This sequence encodes CASSRLAGVTGELFF.

The chain recombines TRBV4-3 with TRBJ2-2, with D unclear. Per germline, CDR1 LGHNA and CDR2 YSLEER. V lost 3 bases to trimming and J lost 3 bases, with 5 bases between them. This CDR3 has 13 residues. Here the CDR3 DNA reads TGCGCCAGCAGCCATCAATACACCGGGGAGCTGTTTTTT. Protein sequence: CASSHQYTGELFF.

The rearrangement uses TRBV28 and TRBJ1-2; 7 nucleotides align to TRBD1. The CDR3 is made up of 13 amino acids. The V gene end was trimmed by 2 bases and the J gene end by 8 bases; junction bases not matched to a gene: 5. Germline V gene lookup returns CDR1 MDHEN and CDR2 SYDVKM. CDR3 protein: CASSLEGARGYTF. The CDR3 DNA reads TGTGCCAGCAGTTTAGAGGGGGCGAGAGGCTACACCTTC.

The sample holds a few counts of this clone. The chain is built from TRBV7-2 and TRBJ2-7; the match to TRBD1 covers 7 bases. Germline V gene sequence: CDR1 SGHTA, CDR2 FQGNSA. The CDR3 runs to 14 residues. V trimming: 4 bases; J trimming: 4 bases; junction bases outside the gene matches: 7. The CDR3 here is CASSSDRLGYEQYF. As DNA, the CDR3 is TGTGCCAGCAGCTCGGACAGGCTAGGGTACGAGCAGTACTTC.

This clone was seen more than once but under ten times. The rearrangement links TRBV4-1 to TRBJ2-7; 9 bases match TRBD1. The J segment lost 6 bases and the V segment lost 2 bases, leaving 5 bases of the junction unmatched. CDR1 and CDR2 (germline): MGHRA, YSYEKL. The CDR3 sequence is 14 residues long. CDR3 sequence reads: CASSQTGGLSEQYF. The CDR3 coding sequence is TGCGCCAGCAGCCAAACAGGGGGCCTCTCCGAGCAGTACTTC.

The chain links TRBV27 to TRBJ1-5; D uncertain. CDR1 is MNHEY, CDR2 SMNVEV, per germline (reference sequence). The germline V and J ends were trimmed by 2 bases and 7 bases, with 12 bases remaining between them. The CDR3 covers 14 residues. The CDR3 DNA is TGTGCCAGCAGTTTAGATGGATCGGGACAGCCCCAGCATTTT. It yields the protein CASSLDGSGQPQHF.

The rearrangement joins TRBV2 to TRBJ2-7, with D maybe TRBD1 (5 bases). Germline V lookup: CDR1 SNHLY, CDR2 FYNNEI. CDR3 length equals 13 residues. Trimming took off 9 bases at V and 0 bases at J, with 12 bases between the two ends. The DNA of the CDR3 is TGTGCCAGGGGTGGACAAAGCTCCTACGAGCAGTACTTC. This codes for CARGGQSSYEQYF.

The table lists this clone with a count of one. V gene TRBV6-5 combines with J gene TRBJ2-1, with TRBD1 matching 12 bases. Per the germline V gene, CDR1 is MNHEY and CDR2 is SVGAGI. Trimming removed 5 bases from V and 6 bases from J; junction bases left unmatched: 5. The CDR3 length is 15 residues. DNA of the CDR3: TGTGCCAGCAGTCCGGGACAGGGGGCCGTCAATGAGCAGTTCTTC. Amino acid sequence: CASSPGQGAVNEQFF.

The rearrangement joins TRBV11-1 to TRBJ2-1, with a weak D call TRBD2 (5 bases). CDR1 and CDR2 (germline): SGHAT, FQDESV (reference sequence). CDR3 length equals 13 residues. Trimming shortened V by 8 bases and J by 0 bases, and 8 bases separated the two germline ends. The CDR3 reads CASFGSSYNEQFF. DNA of the CDR3: TGTGCCAGCTTTGGGAGCTCCTACAATGAGCAGTTCTTC.

The chain recombines TRBV30 with TRBJ1-5; D uncertain. V lost 4 bases and J lost 0, with 7 bases in between. The CDR3 runs to 13 residues. CDR1 and CDR2 from the germline V gene are GTSNPN and SVGIG (reference sequence). CDR3 protein: CAWNYNSNQPQHF. As DNA, the CDR3 is TGTGCCTGGAACTATAATAGCAATCAGCCCCAGCATTTT.

CDR3 DNA: TGTGCCAGCAGTGCCGGGACAGGGAACTATGGCTACACCTTC. It is translated as CASSAGTGNYGYTF. The V call is TRBV6-1, the J call TRBJ1-2, with 9 bases aligning to TRBD1. After removal of 4 bases from V and 2 bases from J, the junction contained 2 bases not matched to a gene. The CDR3 totals 14 residues. Germline V lookup: CDR1 MNHNS, CDR2 SASEGT.

This clone turned up a few times. The chain has TRBV18 and TRBJ1-1; possible D gene TRBD1, 6 bases. The CDR3 extends over 14 amino acids. V shed 2 bases and J shed 6 bases, with 13 bases lying between them. The V gene's germline CDR1 is KGHSH and CDR2 LQKENI. The CDR3 region has the DNA TGTGCCAGCTCACCAGCGGGGGGCGAGGCTGAAGCTTTCTTT. Its translation: CASSPAGGEAEAFF.

The V call is TRBV29-1, the J call TRBJ1-3; D is perhaps TRBD1 (5 bases). Germline CDR1 is SQVTM and CDR2 is ANQGSEA. This CDR3 is 14 amino acids long. V was cut by 7 bases and J by 1 base, with 14 bases left in between. As DNA, the CDR3 is TGCAGCGCCAATTCCAGGGCATCTGGAAACACCATATATTTT. Encoded protein: CSANSRASGNTIYF.

The V gene is TRBV7-2, the J gene TRBJ1-2; a weak D match, TRBD1 (5 bases). The CDR3 consists of 13 residues. CDR1 and CDR2 from the germline V gene are SGHTA and FQGNSA. The V end lost 4 bases, the J end lost 6 bases, and 12 bases lay between the germline ends. The DNA of the CDR3 is TGTGCCAGCAGCTGGGGAACAGGCCATGGCTACACCTTC. Its protein product is CASSWGTGHGYTF.

The rearrangement uses TRBV6-6 and TRBJ1-4; D is undetermined. Trimming left V 6 bases short and J 7 bases short, with 12 bases between. This CDR3 contains 13 residues. Germline CDR1 MNHNY, CDR2 SVGAGI (reference sequence). The CDR3 DNA is TGTGCCAGCAGCGACCGCGGTCCTGAAAAACTGTTTTTT. Protein: CASSDRGPEKLFF.

The J gene is TRBJ1-1, the V gene TRBV10-3; D gene uncertain. CDR1 is ENHRY, CDR2 SYGVKD, per germline. Trimming stripped 6 bases from V and 0 bases from J, with 8 bases between. This CDR3 is 13 amino acids long. The CDR3 protein is CAIRARLNTEAFF. In DNA form, the CDR3 reads TGTGCCATCAGGGCTAGACTGAACACTGAAGCTTTCTTT.